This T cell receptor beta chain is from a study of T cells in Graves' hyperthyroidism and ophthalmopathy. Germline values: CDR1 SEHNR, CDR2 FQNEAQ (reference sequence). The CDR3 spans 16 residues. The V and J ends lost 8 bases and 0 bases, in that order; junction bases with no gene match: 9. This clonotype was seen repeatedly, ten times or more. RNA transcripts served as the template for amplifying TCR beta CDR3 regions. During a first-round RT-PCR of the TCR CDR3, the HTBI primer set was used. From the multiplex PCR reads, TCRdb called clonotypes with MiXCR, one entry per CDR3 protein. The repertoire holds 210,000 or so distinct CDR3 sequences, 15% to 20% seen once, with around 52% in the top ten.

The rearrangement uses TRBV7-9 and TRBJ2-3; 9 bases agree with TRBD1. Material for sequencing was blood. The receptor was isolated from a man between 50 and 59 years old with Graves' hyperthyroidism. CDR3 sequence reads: CASGSIDRGSTDTQYF. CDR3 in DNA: TGTGCCAGCGGCTCCATTGACAGGGGGAGCACAGATACGCAGTATTTT. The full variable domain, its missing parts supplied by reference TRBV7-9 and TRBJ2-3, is DTGVSQNPRHKITKRGQNVTFRCDPISEHNRLYWYRQTLGQGPEFLTYFQNEAQLEKSRLLSDRFSAERPKGSFSTLEIQRTEQGDSAMYLCASGSIDRGSTDTQYFGPGTRLTVL.